The sequence of this TCR beta chain was determined in a study of blood T cell repertoires in COVID-19. On the study more broadly: Samples representing acute and convalescent COVID-19 were sourced from the United States, Italy and Spain. The analysed material was cDNA or gDNA that came from T cells, B-cell-depleted T cells, or PBMCs.

The J segment lost 7 bases and the V segment lost 8 bases, leaving 10 bases of the junction unmatched. The CDR3 has 13 residues. Germline V gene sequence: CDR1 GTSNPN, CDR2 SVGIG (reference sequence). Study processing details: Amplification of reference gene primers provided the estimated nucleated cell counts. The table came from immunoSEQ multiplex PCR; TCRdb's copy has only in-frame clones and leaves some out. The D gene and trimming were derived from the DNA, and the V and J assignments and clone size from that table. This table holds 250,000 to 350,000 clones, around 90% found once. This TCR was sampled from a man younger than 35 with active or convalescent COVID-19. This chain connects TRBV30 to TRBJ1-4, with 7 bases lining up with TRBD1. The sequencing sample was made of peripheral blood. CDR3: CAGLTGRREKLFF. In DNA form, the CDR3 reads TGTGCCGGACTGACAGGGAGGCGTGAAAAACTGTTTTTT.